A selection of T cell receptor beta chains follows, all from one sample in a study of T cell repertoires in cytomegalovirus infection. Via MiXCR, TCRdb re-called the reads, giving one row per CDR3 protein. The repertoire holds 490,000 or so distinct CDR3 sequences, with over 9% as singletons. Sequenced sample: PBMCs. The source is a human donor in good health (CMV status not recorded). Some clones in this sample may be carry-over from other donors' samples. Each CDR3 is given with its conserved first and last residue. The order of the fields is clone size, CDR3 length, V gene, D gene, J gene, CDR3 protein. The D gene is left open where the match is weak. Size tells how often a clone was seen (once, few, many) or the class of an expanded clone, and some rows leave it out.

clone_size: many
cdr3_length: 13
v_call: TRBV20-1
d_call: TRBD2
j_call: TRBJ2-3
cdr3_aa: CSVPSGVADTQYF

clone_size: -
cdr3_length: 11
v_call: TRBV24-1
d_call: -
j_call: TRBJ2-5
cdr3_aa: CATADQETQYF

clone_size: many
cdr3_length: 19
v_call: TRBV6-5
d_call: -
j_call: TRBJ2-3
cdr3_aa: CASNPLYLVALRSTDTQYF

clone_size: many
cdr3_length: 15
v_call: TRBV2
d_call: -
j_call: TRBJ2-7
cdr3_aa: CASSGGHRSSYEQYF

clone_size: -
cdr3_length: 15
v_call: TRBV12-3/TRBV12-4
d_call: -
j_call: TRBJ1-2
cdr3_aa: CASSLASRSNYGYTF

clone_size: many
cdr3_length: 13
v_call: TRBV18
d_call: -
j_call: TRBJ2-3
cdr3_aa: CASSPDGADTQYF

clone_size: -
cdr3_length: 13
v_call: TRBV30
d_call: TRBD1
j_call: TRBJ2-5
cdr3_aa: CAWMQGGWETQYF

clone_size: -
cdr3_length: 13
v_call: TRBV24-1
d_call: -
j_call: TRBJ2-1
cdr3_aa: CATSDTANNEQFF

clone_size: -
cdr3_length: 11
v_call: TRBV24-1
d_call: -
j_call: TRBJ2-3
cdr3_aa: CATYRLDTQYF

clone_size: many
cdr3_length: 13
v_call: TRBV7-3
d_call: -
j_call: TRBJ2-2
cdr3_aa: CASSSTVTGELFF

clone_size: many
cdr3_length: 12
v_call: TRBV11-2
d_call: -
j_call: TRBJ2-7
cdr3_aa: CASSPDTYEQYF

clone_size: -
cdr3_length: 16
v_call: TRBV24-1
d_call: -
j_call: TRBJ1-2
cdr3_aa: CATSDSGTAGTTGYTF

clone_size: -
cdr3_length: 13
v_call: TRBV3-1
d_call: -
j_call: TRBJ1-6
cdr3_aa: CASSQGTGFPLHF

clone_size: few
cdr3_length: 14
v_call: TRBV5-1
d_call: -
j_call: TRBJ1-4
cdr3_aa: CASSFLQGKEKLFF

clone_size: -
cdr3_length: 18
v_call: TRBV20-1
d_call: TRBD2
j_call: TRBJ2-2
cdr3_aa: CSARDGAGGRALTGELFF

clone_size: many
cdr3_length: 14
v_call: TRBV7-3
d_call: -
j_call: TRBJ2-1
cdr3_aa: CASSPGEVPNEQFF

clone_size: few
cdr3_length: 14
v_call: TRBV20-1
d_call: -
j_call: TRBJ2-7
cdr3_aa: CSARGERRSYEQYF

clone_size: many
cdr3_length: 14
v_call: TRBV7-9
d_call: -
j_call: TRBJ2-7
cdr3_aa: CASSPQSDNRLQYF

clone_size: -
cdr3_length: 14
v_call: TRBV12-3/TRBV12-4
d_call: -
j_call: TRBJ2-7
cdr3_aa: CASSLGPSRGEQYF

clone_size: -
cdr3_length: 12
v_call: TRBV20-1
d_call: TRBD1
j_call: TRBJ1-1
cdr3_aa: CRTGDGNTEAFF

clone_size: once
cdr3_length: 15
v_call: TRBV10-2
d_call: TRBD1
j_call: TRBJ1-4
cdr3_aa: CASSGDRGTNEKLFF

clone_size: many
cdr3_length: 16
v_call: TRBV11-2
d_call: -
j_call: TRBJ2-7
cdr3_aa: CASSLEMYLSSYEQYF

clone_size: many
cdr3_length: 14
v_call: TRBV6-2/TRBV6-3
d_call: -
j_call: TRBJ2-7
cdr3_aa: CASSYSLTDGEQYF

clone_size: few
cdr3_length: 12
v_call: TRBV28
d_call: TRBD2
j_call: TRBJ2-4
cdr3_aa: CASSGGRDIQYF

clone_size: few
cdr3_length: 14
v_call: TRBV7-3
d_call: -
j_call: TRBJ1-1
cdr3_aa: CASSLKGRGTEAFF

clone_size: many
cdr3_length: 12
v_call: TRBV19
d_call: -
j_call: TRBJ1-5
cdr3_aa: CASSISLQPQHF

clone_size: few
cdr3_length: 12
v_call: TRBV30
d_call: -
j_call: TRBJ2-3
cdr3_aa: CACRLESDTQYF

clone_size: many
cdr3_length: 16
v_call: TRBV7-9
d_call: TRBD2
j_call: TRBJ2-2
cdr3_aa: CASSFSSGRNTGELFF

clone_size: many
cdr3_length: 10
v_call: TRBV7-4
d_call: -
j_call: TRBJ1-5
cdr3_aa: CATEDQPQHF

clone_size: -
cdr3_length: 10
v_call: TRBV9
d_call: -
j_call: TRBJ1-2
cdr3_aa: CASSGKGYTF

clone_size: -
cdr3_length: 17
v_call: TRBV11-2
d_call: -
j_call: TRBJ2-7
cdr3_aa: CASSPRVGGFTSYEQYF